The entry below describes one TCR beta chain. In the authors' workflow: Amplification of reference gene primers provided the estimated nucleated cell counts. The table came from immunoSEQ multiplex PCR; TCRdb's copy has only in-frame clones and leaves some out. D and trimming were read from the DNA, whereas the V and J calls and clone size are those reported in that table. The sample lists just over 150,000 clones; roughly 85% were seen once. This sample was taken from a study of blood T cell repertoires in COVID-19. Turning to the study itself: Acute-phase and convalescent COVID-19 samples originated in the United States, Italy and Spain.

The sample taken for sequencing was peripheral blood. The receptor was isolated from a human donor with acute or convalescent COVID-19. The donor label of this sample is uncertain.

The CDR3 loop is CASSLSVGTGRKMAFF. The CDR3 DNA follows: TGTGCCAGCAGTTTAAGTGTTGGGACAGGGCGGAAGATGGCTTTCTTT. V is TRBV27 and J is TRBJ1-1; 9 nucleotides align to TRBD1. The CDR3 has 16 amino acids. V lost 2 bases and J lost 11; bases outside the gene matches: 15. CDR1 and CDR2 (germline): MNHEY, SMNVEV (reference sequence).